These T cell receptor beta chains were read from a single sample in a study of blood T cell repertoires in COVID-19. Sequencing was performed with immunoSEQ multiplex PCR; in TCRdb, only in-frame clones are kept and a portion is missing. Seen here are roughly 330,000 clones, more than 70% observed once, and the top ten hold roughly 5%. Sequenced sample: PBMCs or T cells enriched from blood (not recorded which). These receptors all stem from a woman in her 30s who had recovered from COVID-19. CDR3s include the opening cysteine and the closing phenylalanine or tryptophan. Each record gives: V gene, J gene, D gene, clone size, CDR3 protein, CDR3 DNA. The D gene is left open where the match is weak. Rows may omit the clone size; those that give it use once, few, many or a size class.

V gene: TRBV4-2; J gene: TRBJ1-6; D gene: TRBD1; clone size: few; CDR3 protein: CASSQETGGTVYSPLHF; CDR3 DNA: TGTGCCAGCAGCCAAGAGACCGGCGGGACAGTCTATTCACCCCTCCACTTT
V gene: TRBV25-1; J gene: TRBJ2-2; D gene: NA; clone size: NA; CDR3 protein: CASQTVGELFF; CDR3 DNA: TGTGCCAGCCAAACAGTCGGGGAGCTGTTTTTT
V gene: TRBV2; J gene: TRBJ2-5; D gene: TRBD2; clone size: NA; CDR3 protein: CASTRRGGGPTWETQYF; CDR3 DNA: TGTGCCAGCACCCGAAGGGGCGGGGGACCCACCTGGGAGACCCAGTACTTC
V gene: TRBV19; J gene: TRBJ1-3; D gene: NA; clone size: NA; CDR3 protein: CASSVNRISGNTIYF; CDR3 DNA: TGTGCCAGTAGTGTAAACAGGATCTCTGGAAACACCATATATTTT
V gene: TRBV27; J gene: TRBJ2-1; D gene: NA; clone size: few; CDR3 protein: CASSQGGSYNEQFF; CDR3 DNA: TGTGCCAGCAGCCAAGGGGGCTCCTACAATGAGCAGTTCTTC
V gene: TRBV7-9; J gene: TRBJ1-2; D gene: NA; clone size: NA; CDR3 protein: CASSQTGFYGYTF; CDR3 DNA: TGTGCCAGCAGCCAAACAGGGTTCTATGGCTACACCTTC
V gene: TRBV6-2/TRBV6-3; J gene: TRBJ1-4; D gene: NA; clone size: NA; CDR3 protein: CASSYNRLEKLFF; CDR3 DNA: TGTGCCAGCAGTTACAACCGGTTGGAAAAACTGTTTTTT
V gene: TRBV18; J gene: TRBJ2-2; D gene: TRBD1; clone size: NA; CDR3 protein: CASSPMGQGANTGELFF; CDR3 DNA: TGTGCCAGCTCACCGATGGGACAGGGGGCGAACACCGGGGAGCTGTTTTTT
V gene: TRBV5-4; J gene: TRBJ1-3; D gene: NA; clone size: NA; CDR3 protein: CASSTGQLNSGNTIYF; CDR3 DNA: TGTGCCAGCAGCACTGGACAGCTTAACTCTGGAAACACCATATATTTT
V gene: TRBV10-3; J gene: TRBJ1-2; D gene: TRBD1; clone size: NA; CDR3 protein: CAISEGDRSNGYTF; CDR3 DNA: TGTGCCATCAGTGAAGGGGACAGGTCAAATGGCTACACCTTC
V gene: TRBV7-2; J gene: TRBJ2-7; D gene: NA; clone size: few; CDR3 protein: CASSLIWRGEGGLYEQYF; CDR3 DNA: TGTGCCAGCAGCTTAATCTGGAGGGGCGAAGGGGGCTTGTACGAGCAGTACTTC
V gene: TRBV6-5; J gene: TRBJ1-5; D gene: NA; clone size: once; CDR3 protein: CASIVTPGGQPQHF; CDR3 DNA: TGTGCCAGCATAGTAACGCCCGGAGGTCAGCCCCAGCATTTT
V gene: TRBV19; J gene: TRBJ1-2; D gene: NA; clone size: NA; CDR3 protein: CASTGGNYGYTF; CDR3 DNA: TGTGCCAGTACCGGAGGGAACTATGGCTACACCTTC
V gene: TRBV5-4; J gene: TRBJ2-5; D gene: NA; clone size: NA; CDR3 protein: CATADSPLEETQYF; CDR3 DNA: TGTGCCACTGCGGACAGCCCATTGGAAGAGACCCAGTACTTC
V gene: TRBV2; J gene: TRBJ1-2; D gene: NA; clone size: NA; CDR3 protein: CASSVGGNYGYTF; CDR3 DNA: TGTGCCAGCAGTGTCGGGGGAAACTATGGCTACACCTTC
V gene: TRBV13; J gene: TRBJ2-1; D gene: NA; clone size: NA; CDR3 protein: CASSRLEGSNEQFF; CDR3 DNA: TGTGCCAGCAGCCGACTGGAGGGGTCCAATGAGCAGTTCTTC
V gene: TRBV11-1; J gene: TRBJ1-2; D gene: NA; clone size: NA; CDR3 protein: CASSLGAHIGYGYTF; CDR3 DNA: TGTGCCAGCAGCTTGGGGGCCCATATCGGCTATGGCTACACCTTC
V gene: TRBV4-1; J gene: TRBJ2-7; D gene: TRBD2; clone size: NA; CDR3 protein: CASSLESSGGYYEQYF; CDR3 DNA: TGCGCCAGTTCCCTCGAATCTAGCGGTGGTTACTACGAGCAGTACTTC
V gene: TRBV4-2; J gene: TRBJ2-3; D gene: NA; clone size: NA; CDR3 protein: CASSQQGSSHTDTQYF; CDR3 DNA: TGTGCCAGCAGCCAACAGGGATCCTCACACACAGATACGCAGTATTTT
V gene: TRBV10-3; J gene: TRBJ1-1; D gene: NA; clone size: NA; CDR3 protein: CAISELSKVGAWNTEAFF; CDR3 DNA: TGTGCCATCAGTGAGTTATCAAAAGTAGGGGCGTGGAACACTGAAGCTTTCTTT
V gene: TRBV6-4; J gene: TRBJ2-3; D gene: TRBD2; clone size: NA; CDR3 protein: CASSEAGATDTQYF; CDR3 DNA: TGTGCCAGCAGTGAGGCGGGAGCCACAGATACGCAGTATTTT
V gene: TRBV6-1; J gene: TRBJ1-1; D gene: NA; clone size: NA; CDR3 protein: CASSERSRRGAFF; CDR3 DNA: TGTGCCAGCAGTGAACGGAGTAGGCGCGGAGCTTTCTTT